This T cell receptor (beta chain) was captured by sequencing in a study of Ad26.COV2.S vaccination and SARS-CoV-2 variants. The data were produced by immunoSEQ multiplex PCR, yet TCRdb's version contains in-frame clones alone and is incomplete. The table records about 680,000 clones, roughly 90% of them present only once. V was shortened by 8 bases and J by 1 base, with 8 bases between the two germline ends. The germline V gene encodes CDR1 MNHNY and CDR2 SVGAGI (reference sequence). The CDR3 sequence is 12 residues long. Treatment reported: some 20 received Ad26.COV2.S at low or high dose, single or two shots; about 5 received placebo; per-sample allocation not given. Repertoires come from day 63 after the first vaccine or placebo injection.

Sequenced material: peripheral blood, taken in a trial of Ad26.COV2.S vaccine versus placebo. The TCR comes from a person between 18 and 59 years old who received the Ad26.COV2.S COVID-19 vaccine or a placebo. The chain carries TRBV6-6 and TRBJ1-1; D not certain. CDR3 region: CASRRENTEAFF. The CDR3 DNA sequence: TGTGCCAGCCGCAGAGAGAACACTGAAGCTTTCTTT.